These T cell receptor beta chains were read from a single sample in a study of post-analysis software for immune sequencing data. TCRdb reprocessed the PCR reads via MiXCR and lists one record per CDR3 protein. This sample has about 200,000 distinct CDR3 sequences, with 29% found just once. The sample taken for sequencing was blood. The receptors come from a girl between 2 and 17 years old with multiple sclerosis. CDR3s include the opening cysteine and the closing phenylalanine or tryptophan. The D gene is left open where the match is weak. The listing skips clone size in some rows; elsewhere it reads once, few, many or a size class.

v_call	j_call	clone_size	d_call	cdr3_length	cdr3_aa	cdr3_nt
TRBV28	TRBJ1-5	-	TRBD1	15	CASSGRQGSNQPQHF	TGTGCCAGCAGTGGACGACAGGGAAGCAATCAGCCCCAGCATTTT
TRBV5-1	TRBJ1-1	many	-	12	CASSPDGDEAFF	TGCGCCAGCAGCCCGGACGGGGATGAAGCTTTCTTT
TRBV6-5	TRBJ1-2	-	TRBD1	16	CASRARGQGAGYGYTF	TGTGCCAGCAGGGCCAGGGGACAGGGGGCCGGCTATGGCTACACCTTC
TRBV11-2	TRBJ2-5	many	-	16	CASSLDRGGGAETQYF	TGTGCCAGCAGCTTAGACCGGGGAGGGGGCGCGGAGACCCAGTACTTC
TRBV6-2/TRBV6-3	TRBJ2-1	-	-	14	CASMEPLYYNEQFF	TGTGCCAGCATGGAACCCCTCTACTACAATGAGCAGTTCTTC
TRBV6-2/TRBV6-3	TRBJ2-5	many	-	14	CASSYELTDETQYF	TGTGCCAGCAGTTACGAACTTACTGACGAGACCCAGTACTTC
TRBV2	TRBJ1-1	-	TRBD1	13	CTSRDRSNTEAFF	TGTACCAGCAGGGACAGGAGTAACACTGAGGCTTTCTTT
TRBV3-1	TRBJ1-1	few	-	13	CASSPLRATEAFF	TGTGCCAGCAGCCCACTCCGGGCCACTGAAGCTTTCTTT
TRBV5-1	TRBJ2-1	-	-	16	CASSLAGTPTSNEQFF	TGCGCCAGCAGCTTGGCTGGGACTCCTACCTCCAATGAGCAGTTCTTC
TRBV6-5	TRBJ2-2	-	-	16	CASSYSTAWGTGELFF	TGTGCCAGCAGTTACTCGACCGCTTGGGGGACCGGGGAGCTGTTTTTT
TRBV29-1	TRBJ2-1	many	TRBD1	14	CSVVSWTGNNEQFF	TGCAGCGTTGTCTCGTGGACAGGCAACAATGAGCAGTTCTTC
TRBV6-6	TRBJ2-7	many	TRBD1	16	CASNFRTGTGTHEQYF	TGTGCCAGCAACTTCCGAACCGGGACAGGGACCCACGAGCAGTACTTC
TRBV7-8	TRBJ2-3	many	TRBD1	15	CASSSQGASTDTQYF	TGTGCCAGCAGCTCGCAGGGGGCTAGCACAGATACGCAGTATTTT
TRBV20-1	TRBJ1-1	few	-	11	CSARAYSEAFF	TGCAGTGCTAGAGCTTACTCTGAAGCTTTCTTT
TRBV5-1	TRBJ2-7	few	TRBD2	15	CASKPGTSGTGEQYF	TGCGCCAGCAAACCCGGGACTAGCGGGACCGGCGAGCAGTACTTC
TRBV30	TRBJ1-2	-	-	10	CAWSSGGYTF	TGTGCCTGGAGTTCGGGTGGCTACACCTTC
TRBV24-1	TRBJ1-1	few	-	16	CATSDAGRGSGTEAFF	TGTGCCACCAGTGACGCGGGGCGGGGATCGGGTACTGAAGCTTTCTTT
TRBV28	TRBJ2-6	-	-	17	CASSFLTVRPGATVLTF	TGTGCCAGCAGTTTTTTGACAGTCCGCCCTGGGGCCACAGTCCTGACTTTC
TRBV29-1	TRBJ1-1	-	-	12	CSVEDFTVEAFF	TGCAGCGTTGAAGATTTTACAGTAGAAGCTTTCTTT
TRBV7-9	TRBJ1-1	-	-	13	CASGFAGGTEAFF	TGTGCCAGCGGCTTCGCCGGGGGCACTGAAGCTTTCTTT
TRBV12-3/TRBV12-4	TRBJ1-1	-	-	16	CASSFQATLMNTEAFF	TGTGCCAGCAGTTTTCAGGCCACTTTGATGAACACTGAAGCTTTCTTT
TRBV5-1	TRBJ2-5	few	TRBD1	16	CASTPGTGAIERTQYF	TGCGCCAGCACCCCAGGGACAGGGGCCATCGAGAGGACCCAGTACTTC
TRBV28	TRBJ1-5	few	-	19	CASSYSIKYDTAGNQPQHF	TGTGCCAGCAGTTACTCGATCAAATATGACACCGCTGGTAATCAGCCCCAGCATTTT
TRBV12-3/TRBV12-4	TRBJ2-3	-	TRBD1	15	CASSLRTGSTDAQYF	TGTGCCAGCAGTTTAAGGACAGGGAGCACAGATGCGCAGTATTTT